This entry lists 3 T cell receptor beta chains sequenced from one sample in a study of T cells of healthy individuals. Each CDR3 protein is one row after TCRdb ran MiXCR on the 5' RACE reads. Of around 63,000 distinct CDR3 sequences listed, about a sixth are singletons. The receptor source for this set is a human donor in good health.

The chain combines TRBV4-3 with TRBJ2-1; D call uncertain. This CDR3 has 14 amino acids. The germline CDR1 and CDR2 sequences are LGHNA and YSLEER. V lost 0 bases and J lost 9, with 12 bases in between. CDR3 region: CASSQDMFSGEQFF. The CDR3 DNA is TGCGCCAGCAGCCAAGATATGTTCTCGGGTGAGCAGTTCTTC.

CDR3 DNA sequence: TGTGCCAGCAGTGACGGCGGGAGGGTCGAGGAGACCCAGTACTTC. This codes for CASSDGGRVEETQYF. This chain uses TRBV2 with TRBJ2-5, with 9 bases identical to TRBD2. The CDR3 consists of 15 residues. Germline V lookup: CDR1 SNHLY, CDR2 FYNNEI. V lost 3 bases, J lost 5 bases, and 7 bases stayed unmatched.

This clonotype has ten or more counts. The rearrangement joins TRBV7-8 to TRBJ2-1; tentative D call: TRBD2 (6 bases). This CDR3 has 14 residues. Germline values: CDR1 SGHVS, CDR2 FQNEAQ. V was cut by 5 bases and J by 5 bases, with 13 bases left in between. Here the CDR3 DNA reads TGTGCCAGCAGCGGAGGGAGCGCCCACAATGAGCAGTTCTTC. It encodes CASSGGSAHNEQFF.